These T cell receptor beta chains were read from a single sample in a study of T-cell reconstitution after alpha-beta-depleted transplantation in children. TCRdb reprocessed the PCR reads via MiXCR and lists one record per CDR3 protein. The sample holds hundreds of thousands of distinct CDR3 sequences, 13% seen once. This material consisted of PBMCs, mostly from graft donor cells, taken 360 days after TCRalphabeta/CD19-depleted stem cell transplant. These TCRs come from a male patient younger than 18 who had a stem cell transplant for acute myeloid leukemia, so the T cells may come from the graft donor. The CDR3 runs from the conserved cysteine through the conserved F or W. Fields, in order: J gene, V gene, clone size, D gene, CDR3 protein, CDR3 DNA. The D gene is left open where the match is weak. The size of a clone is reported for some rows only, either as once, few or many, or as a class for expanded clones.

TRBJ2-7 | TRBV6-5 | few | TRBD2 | CASSRSAGDAVREQYF | TGTGCCAGCAGCCGATCCGCGGGGGATGCAGTACGGGAGCAGTACTTC
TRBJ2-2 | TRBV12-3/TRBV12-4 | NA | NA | CASPEGGELFF | TGTGCCAGCCCCGAGGGCGGGGAGCTGTTTTTT
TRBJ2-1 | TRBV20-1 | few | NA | CSAPSPAYNEQFF | TGCAGTGCTCCCAGCCCAGCCTACAATGAGCAGTTCTTC
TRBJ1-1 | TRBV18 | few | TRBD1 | CASSPWTGLNTEAFF | TGTGCCAGCTCACCATGGACAGGGCTGAACACTGAAGCTTTCTTT
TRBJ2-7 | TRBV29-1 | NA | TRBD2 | CSVGQREYEQYF | TGCAGCGTTGGCCAGCGGGAATACGAGCAGTACTTC
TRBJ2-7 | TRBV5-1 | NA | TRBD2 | CASSLEGGRGEQYF | TGCGCCAGCAGCTTGGAGGGCGGGAGGGGCGAGCAGTACTTC
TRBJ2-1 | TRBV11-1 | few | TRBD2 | CASSLARSSGSPYNEQFF | TGTGCCAGCAGCTTAGCGCGAAGTAGCGGGAGCCCCTACAATGAGCAGTTCTTC
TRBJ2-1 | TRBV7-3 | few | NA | CASSLIPSEQFF | TGTGCCAGCAGCTTAATCCCAAGTGAGCAGTTCTTC
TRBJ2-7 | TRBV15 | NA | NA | CATSRDRAGSSYEQYF | TGTGCCACCAGCAGAGATCGGGCAGGGAGCTCCTACGAGCAGTACTTC
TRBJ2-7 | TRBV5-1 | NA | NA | CASSLGGSSSYEQYF | TGCGCCAGCAGCTTAGGGGGAAGTAGCTCCTACGAGCAGTACTTC
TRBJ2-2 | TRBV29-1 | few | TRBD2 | CSARKSPGGRSAGELFF | TGCAGCGCCCGGAAAAGCCCGGGCGGGAGATCGGCCGGGGAGCTGTTTTTT
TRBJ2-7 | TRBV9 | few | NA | CASSVGEGGYEQYF | TGTGCCAGCAGCGTAGGTGAAGGGGGTTACGAGCAGTACTTC
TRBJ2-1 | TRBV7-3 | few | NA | CASSLKRSSYNEQFF | TGTGCCAGCAGCTTAAAACGTAGCTCCTACAATGAGCAGTTCTTC
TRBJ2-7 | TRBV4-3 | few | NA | CASSQEGGPRKPEQYF | TGCGCCAGCAGCCAAGAAGGGGGACCTAGGAAACCCGAGCAGTACTTC
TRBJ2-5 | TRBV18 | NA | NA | CASSPPVGGQETQYF | TGTGCCAGCTCACCACCGGTGGGGGGCCAAGAGACCCAGTACTTC
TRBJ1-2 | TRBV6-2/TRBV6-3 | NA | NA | CASSYLTAGYTF | TGTGCCAGCAGTTACTTGACAGCCGGCTACACCTTC
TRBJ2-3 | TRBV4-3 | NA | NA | CASSQDLQITDTQYF | TGCGCCAGCAGCCAAGATTTACAGATAACAGATACGCAGTATTTT
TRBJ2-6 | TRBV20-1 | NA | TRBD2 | CSARDRTSGASGANVLTF | TGCAGTGCTAGAGACCGGACTAGCGGGGCCTCTGGGGCCAACGTCCTGACTTTC
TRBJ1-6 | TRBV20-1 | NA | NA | CSARDGVRSPLHF | TGCAGTGCTAGAGACGGGGTACGGTCACCCCTCCACTTT
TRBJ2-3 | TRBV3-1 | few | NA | CASSLHSTATDTQYF | TGTGCCAGCAGCCTCCATTCGACAGCCACAGATACGCAGTATTTT
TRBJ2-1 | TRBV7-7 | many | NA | CASSLGEAYNEQFF | TGTGCTAGCAGCTTAGGGGAGGCCTACAATGAGCAGTTCTTC
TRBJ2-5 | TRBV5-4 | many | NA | CASSFVSAGGMQTQYF | TGTGCCAGCAGCTTTGTTAGCGCCGGGGGCATGCAGACCCAGTACTTC
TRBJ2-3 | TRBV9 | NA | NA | CASNDQYAHLFTDTQYF | TGTGCCAGCAACGACCAATACGCTCACCTGTTCACAGATACGCAGTATTTT
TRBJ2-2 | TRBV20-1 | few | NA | CSARPTRDLNTGELFF | TGCAGTGCTAGACCTACCCGGGATTTAAACACCGGGGAGCTGTTTTTT
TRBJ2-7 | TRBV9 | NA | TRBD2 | CASSVEGSGRAREQYF | TGTGCCAGCAGCGTAGAAGGTAGCGGGAGGGCGAGGGAGCAGTACTTC
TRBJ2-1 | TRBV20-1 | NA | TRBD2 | CSASTGLARGKNEQFF | TGCAGTGCTAGCACCGGACTAGCGCGGGGAAAAAATGAGCAGTTCTTC
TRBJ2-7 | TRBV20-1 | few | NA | CSATMGGSYEQYF | TGCAGTGCTACAATGGGAGGTTCCTACGAGCAGTACTTC
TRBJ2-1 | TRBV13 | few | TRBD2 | CASSLGPGLAGAIEQFF | TGTGCCAGCAGCTTAGGGCCGGGACTAGCGGGAGCTATTGAGCAGTTCTTC
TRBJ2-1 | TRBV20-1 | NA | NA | CSATNREDEQFF | TGCAGTGCCACCAACAGGGAAGATGAGCAGTTCTTC
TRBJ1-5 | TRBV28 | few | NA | CASSLSVGFGNQPQHF | TGTGCCAGCAGTTTAAGCGTAGGGTTCGGCAATCAGCCCCAGCATTTT
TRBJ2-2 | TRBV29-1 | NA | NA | CSVAPNTGELFF | TGCAGCGTTGCCCCGAACACCGGGGAGCTGTTTTTT
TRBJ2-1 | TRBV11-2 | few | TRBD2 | CASSQGWTRRNEQFF | TGTGCCAGCAGCCAAGGCTGGACTAGGAGGAATGAGCAGTTCTTC
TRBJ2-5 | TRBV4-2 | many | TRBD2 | CASSQESPGLAGGPIQETQYF | TGTGCCAGCAGCCAAGAATCCCCCGGACTAGCGGGAGGGCCTATACAAGAGACCCAGTACTTC
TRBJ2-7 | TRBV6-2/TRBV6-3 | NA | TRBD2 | CASRPLSGRYEQYF | TGTGCCAGCAGGCCGCTAAGCGGGAGATACGAGCAGTACTTC
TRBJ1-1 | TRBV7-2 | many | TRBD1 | CASSLEAQGEAFF | TGTGCCAGCAGCCTAGAGGCACAGGGGGAAGCTTTCTTT
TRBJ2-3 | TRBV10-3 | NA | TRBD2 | CAISEGRERRDTQYF | TGTGCCATCAGTGAGGGGCGGGAGAGGCGGGATACGCAGTATTTT
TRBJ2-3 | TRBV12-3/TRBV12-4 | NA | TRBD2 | CASSATSGLYSTDTQYF | TGTGCCAGCAGTGCTACTAGCGGACTTTATAGCACAGATACGCAGTATTTT
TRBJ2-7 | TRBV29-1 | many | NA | CSARTGRSSGSLREQYF | TGCAGCGCTCGGACAGGGAGGTCTAGCGGATCTCTCCGCGAGCAGTACTTC
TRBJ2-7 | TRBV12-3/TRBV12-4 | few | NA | CAILPAGSYEQYF | TGTGCCATCCTGCCGGCGGGATCCTACGAGCAGTACTTC
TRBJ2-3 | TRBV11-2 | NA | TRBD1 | CASSLDGAGGGTDTQYF | TGTGCCAGCAGCTTAGATGGCGCAGGGGGTGGTACAGATACGCAGTATTTT
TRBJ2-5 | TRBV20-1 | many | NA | CSARSRRAKKETQYF | TGCAGTGCTAGATCGAGGCGAGCCAAAAAAGAGACCCAGTACTTC
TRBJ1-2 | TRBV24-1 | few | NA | CATSDSRDGYTF | TGTGCCACCAGTGATTCCAGGGATGGCTACACCTTC
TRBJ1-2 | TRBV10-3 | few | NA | CAISEVGGYTF | TGTGCCATCAGTGAAGTCGGAGGCTACACCTTC
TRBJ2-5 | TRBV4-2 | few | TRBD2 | CASSRLEGDPWTSGRGAQYF | TGTGCCAGCAGCCGCCTAGAGGGGGACCCCTGGACTAGCGGGAGGGGGGCCCAGTACTTC
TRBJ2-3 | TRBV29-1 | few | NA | CSVGVPDTQYF | TGCAGCGTTGGGGTACCAGATACGCAGTATTTT
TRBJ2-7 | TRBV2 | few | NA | CASSEARGPYEQYF | TGTGCCAGCAGTGAGGCCCGTGGCCCCTACGAGCAGTACTTC
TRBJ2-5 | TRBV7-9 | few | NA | CASSSWSAQLTQETQYF | TGTGCCAGCAGCTCCTGGTCGGCGCAGCTGACCCAAGAGACCCAGTACTTC
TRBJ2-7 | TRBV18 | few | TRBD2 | CASSPQASGGFYEQYF | TGTGCCAGCTCACCACAAGCATCGGGAGGGTTCTACGAGCAGTACTTC
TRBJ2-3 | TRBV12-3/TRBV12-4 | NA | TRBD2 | CASSYNLGGRADTQYF | TGTGCCAGCAGTTATAACCTCGGGGGGAGGGCAGATACGCAGTATTTT
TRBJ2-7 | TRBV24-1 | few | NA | CATSDPRGPDEQYF | TGTGCCACCAGTGATCCCAGGGGCCCGGACGAGCAGTACTTC
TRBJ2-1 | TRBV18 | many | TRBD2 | CASSPFVAGYNEQFF | TGTGCCAGCTCACCTTTTGTAGCGGGCTACAATGAGCAGTTCTTC
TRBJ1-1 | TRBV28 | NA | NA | CASSARDSGTEAFF | TGTGCCAGCAGTGCGAGAGATTCCGGCACTGAAGCTTTCTTT